The entry below gives a single TCR beta chain sequence along with its context. The CDR3 extends over 15 amino acids. Germline V gene lookup returns CDR1 SGHTA and CDR2 FQGTGA. The V end lost 2 bases, the J end lost 2 bases, and 12 bases lay between the germline ends. This record belongs to a study of Ad26.COV2.S vaccination and SARS-CoV-2 variants. Regarding treatment: approximately 18 received Ad26.COV2.S at low or high dose, single or two shots; roughly five received placebo; per-sample allocation not given. Samples came from day 63 after the first vaccine or placebo injection. Libraries were prepared by immunoSEQ multiplex PCR; TCRdb keeps only in-frame clonotypes and omits some of them. The data contain about 420,000 clones, 88% of them seen just once; the ten biggest clones take up about 4%.

The TCR comes from a person aged 18-65 years who received the Ad26.COV2.S COVID-19 vaccine or a placebo. The sequences come from peripheral blood, collected in a trial of Ad26.COV2.S vaccine versus placebo. The chain has TRBV7-3 and TRBJ1-1; possibly TRBD1 for D (6 bases). CDR3 sequence reads: CASSLDGQSNTEAFF. The CDR3 DNA follows: TGTGCCAGCAGCTTAGATGGACAGTCAAACACTGAAGCTTTCTTT.